This TCR beta chain was recorded in a study of blood T cell repertoires in COVID-19. In the study overall: Samples of COVID-19 (acute and convalescent) were obtained from the United States, Italy and Spain. Sources were T cells, B-cell-depleted T cells, or PBMCs; the material itself was cDNA or gDNA.

TCRdb's table, derived via immunoSEQ multiplex PCR, lists solely in-frame clones and lacks some. The table includes roughly 380,000 clones, about 89% detected once. Trimming stripped 1 base from V and 4 bases from J, with 7 bases between. Germline lookup yields CDR1 MDHEN and CDR2 SYDVKM. The CDR3 sequence is 13 residues long. The gene calls are TRBV28 and TRBJ1-1; D perhaps matches TRBD1 (5 bases). The specimen sequenced was peripheral blood. The clonotype originates from a woman aged 40 to 50 with COVID-19, enrolled during active disease. In DNA form, the CDR3 reads TGTGCCAGCAGTTTATTGGGGGGCACTGAAGCTTTCTTT. Translated: CASSLLGGTEAFF. The full variable domain, in which reference TRBV28 and TRBJ1-1 provide the parts outside the CDR3, is DVKVTQSSRYLVKRTGEKVFLECVQDMDHENMFWYRQDPGLGLRLIYFSYDVKMKEKGDIPEGYSVSREKKERFSLILESASTNQTSMYLCASSLLGGTEAFFGQGTRLTVV.